This TCR beta chain was recorded in a study of blood T cell repertoires in COVID-19. Seattle enrolled patients during active infection and tracked them longitudinally. The authors' processing: Estimation of nucleated cell counts was performed using reference gene primer amplification. Assay used: immunoSEQ multiplex PCR; TCRdb lists only in-frame clones, some missing. V and J calls and clone size are as listed in that table; D and trimming were resolved from the DNA. Among fewer than 350,000 clones listed, about 86% were seen once. V lost 6 bases to trimming and J lost 4 bases; unmatched junction nucleotides: 6. The length of the CDR3 is 16 residues. The germline gives CDR1 MGHRA, CDR2 YSYEKL.

This TCR derives from a young woman with COVID-19, enrolled during active disease. Sequenced: peripheral blood. The chain links TRBV4-1 to TRBJ2-2; 12 bases are a match to TRBD2. CDR3 residues: CASRATSGGTTGELFF. Written as DNA, the CDR3 is TGCGCCAGCAGGGCTACTAGCGGGGGGACCACCGGGGAGCTGTTTTTT.